This TCR beta chain was profiled in a study of T cells in Graves' hyperthyroidism and ophthalmopathy. Germline V CDR1 and CDR2: KGHDR, SFDVKD. CDR3 length: 16 amino acids. V lost 9 bases, J lost 0 bases, and 17 bases lay in between. In regard to this clonotype: Its antigen is undetermined.

Study results and caveats: The blood repertoire included most of the expanded thyroid clonotypes above 0.001.

TCR beta CDR3 sequences were amplified from RNA transcripts. The TCR CDR3 was amplified in a first-round RT-PCR using the HTBI primer set. TCRdb used MiXCR to reprocess the multiplex PCR reads, holding one entry per CDR3 protein. Of some 700,000 distinct CDR3 sequences in the sample, around a sixth are singletons; the top ten hold around 15%. Diagnoses were established using clinical symptoms, serum thyroxine and TRAb, thyroid ultrasound and orbital computed tomography. Fresh peripheral blood, 10 ml, was the source of the PBMCs. The sample was blood. This sequence joins TRBV24-1 and TRBJ2-1; possible D gene TRBD2, 6 bases. This TCR was recovered from a man aged 50 to 59 with Graves' hyperthyroidism. The CDR3 DNA reads TGTGCCACCGGAATAGCGGAGATGAGCTCCTACAATGAGCAGTTCTTC. This codes for CATGIAEMSSYNEQFF.